The entry that follows covers one TCR beta chain sequence. Its specificity is not known. This specimen belongs to a study of cytomegalovirus exposure and HLA in healthy donors. Study overall: Genetic ancestry analysis placed 75% to 85% of the roughly 400 donors that were genotyped in the Caucasian-associated cluster. Regarding the study as a whole: There was a cluster of highly shared sequence variants that was likely a sequencing artifact.

The CDR3 totals 14 residues. Trimming removed 2 bases from V and 0 bases from J, with 7 bases in between. Germline CDR1 reads SEHNR; CDR2 reads FQNEAQ (reference sequence). The PCR had 60 Vbeta and 13 Jbeta primers. TCRdb keeps only in-frame clones here, not all; method: immunoSEQ multiplex PCR. The sample totals some 60,000 clones. The chain is built from TRBV7-9 and TRBJ1-1; tentative D call: TRBD1 (5 bases). The specimen sequenced was PBMCs. The source of this sequence is a male donor in good health and CMV-seronegative. In DNA form, the CDR3 reads TGTGCCAGCAGCTTAATGGGGCTGAACACTGAAGCTTTCTTT. Protein sequence: CASSLMGLNTEAFF.